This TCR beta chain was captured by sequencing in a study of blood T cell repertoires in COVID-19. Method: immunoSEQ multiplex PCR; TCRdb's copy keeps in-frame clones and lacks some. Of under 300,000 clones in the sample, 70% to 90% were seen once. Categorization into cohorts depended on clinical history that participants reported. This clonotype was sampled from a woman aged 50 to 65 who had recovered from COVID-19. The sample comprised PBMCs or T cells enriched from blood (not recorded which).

The CDR3 loop is CASGFGTGVQPQHF. CDR3 nucleotide sequence: TGTGCTAGTGGTTTCGGGACAGGGGTCCAGCCCCAGCATTTT. The chain employs TRBV12-5 and TRBJ1-5, with 10 bases fitting TRBD1. This CDR3 region has 14 residues. The germline CDR1 and CDR2 sequences are LGHNT and FRNRAP. The V segment lost 3 bases and the J segment 7 bases; nucleotides outside the gene matches: 3.